The entry below gives a single TCR beta chain sequence along with its context. Its antigen remains unidentified. Germline CDR1 GTSNPN, CDR2 SVGIG (reference sequence). The CDR3 sequence is 15 residues long. Deletions cut 0 bases from V and 0 bases from J, with 11 bases between. The entry originates in a study of cytomegalovirus exposure and HLA in healthy donors. General study results and limits: Follow-up analysis later connected one missense variant in DCLRE1C with trimming of TCR beta V- and J-genes. A later analysis found TCR association rates differed by HLA locus, highest for DRB1 and lowest for HLA-C. Among the CMV-associated chains, a few were confirmed in vitro as specific for CMV antigens.

Both 60 Vbeta primers and 13 Jbeta primers went into the PCR. Measured with immunoSEQ multiplex PCR; TCRdb has only the in-frame clones, and not every one. The table records 150,000 to 200,000 clones, roughly 79% of them present only once. The chain uses TRBV30 and TRBJ1-1, with D perhaps matching TRBD1 (5 bases). The sequence was obtained from a man aged 18 to 30 in good health and CMV-seropositive. The sequencing sample was made of PBMCs. CDR3 DNA sequence: TGTGCCTGGAGTGTACTTCAGGGTTTGAACACTGAAGCTTTCTTT. The encoded protein is CAWSVLQGLNTEAFF.